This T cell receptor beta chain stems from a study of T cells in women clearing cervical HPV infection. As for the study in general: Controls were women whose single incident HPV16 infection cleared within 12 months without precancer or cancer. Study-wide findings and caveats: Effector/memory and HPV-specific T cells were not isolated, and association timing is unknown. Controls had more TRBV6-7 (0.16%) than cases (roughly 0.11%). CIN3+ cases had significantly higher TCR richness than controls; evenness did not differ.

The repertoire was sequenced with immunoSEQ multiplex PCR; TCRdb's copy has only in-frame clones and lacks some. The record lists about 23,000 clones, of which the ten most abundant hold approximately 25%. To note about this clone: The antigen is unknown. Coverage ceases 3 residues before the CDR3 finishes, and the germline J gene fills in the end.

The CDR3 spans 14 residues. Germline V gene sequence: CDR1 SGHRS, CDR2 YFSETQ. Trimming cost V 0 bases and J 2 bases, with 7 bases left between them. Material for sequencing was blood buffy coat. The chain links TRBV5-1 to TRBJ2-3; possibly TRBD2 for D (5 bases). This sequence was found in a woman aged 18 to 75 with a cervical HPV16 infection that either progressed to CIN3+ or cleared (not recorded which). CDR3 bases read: TGCGCCAGCAGCTTGGTTCTAGCCACAGATACG. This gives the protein CASSLVLATDT. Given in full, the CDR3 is CASSLVLATDTQYF.